The 16 T cell receptor beta chains below were found in one sample sequenced in a study of shared T cell receptors in the human thymus. TCRdb's copy holds only in-frame clones and misses some; the assay was immunoSEQ multiplex PCR. This sample has hundreds of thousands of clones; 88% occur once, and the top ten carry approximately 0.01%. These data are also associated with another study on human thymus T cells.

What was sequenced was thymocytes. Receptors were obtained from a boy less than two years old with a congenital heart defect.

Only one count was recorded for this clone. The genes are TRBV2 and TRBJ2-7; perhaps TRBD1 as D (5 bases). The CDR3 loop spans 14 amino acids. V was pared by 3 bases and J by 6 bases, with 15 bases between. The V gene's germline CDR1 is SNHLY and CDR2 FYNNEI. CDR3 protein: CASSDQGFNSEQYF. In DNA form, the CDR3 reads TGTGCCAGCAGTGATCAGGGTTTCAATAGCGAGCAGTACTTC.

The rearrangement joins TRBV6-1 to TRBJ2-2; 8 positions match TRBD1. Germline CDR1 reads MNHNS; CDR2 reads SASEGT. Trimming cost V 0 bases and J 0 bases; bases outside gene matches: 9. CDR3 size: 19 residues. The CDR3 spells CASSEASAGGPSNTGELFF. The CDR3 DNA sequence: TGTGCCAGCAGTGAAGCGTCGGCAGGGGGCCCTTCGAACACCGGGGAGCTGTTTTTT.

The J gene is TRBJ1-1, the V gene TRBV7-2; TRBD1 might be the D (6 bases). V was pared by 1 base and J by 10 bases, with 10 bases between. The CDR3 covers 12 residues. Germline loops: CDR1 SGHTA, CDR2 FQGNSA. CDR3 nucleotide sequence: TGTGCCAGCAGCTTAGACACAGGGAGAGCTTTCTTT. Translating gives CASSLDTGRAFF. Looking up the rest from reference TRBV7-2 and TRBJ1-1 gives the full variable domain: GAGVSQSPSNKVTEKGKDVELRCDPISGHTALYWYRQSLGQGLEFLIYFQGNSAPDKSGLPSDRFSAERTGGSVSTLTIQRTQQEDSAVYLCASSLDTGRAFFGQGTRLTVV.

This clone was counted between two and nine times. This sequence joins TRBV7-6 and TRBJ2-7; D is perhaps TRBD2 (6 bases). Trimming pared 2 bases from V and 5 bases from J, leaving 19 bases between. Germline V gene data show CDR1 as SGHVS and CDR2 as FNYEAQ. This CDR3 is built from 16 residues. Here the CDR3 DNA reads TGTGCCAGCAGCTTATGGCAGGGACTCCCTCGGGACGAGCAGTACTTC. Protein sequence: CASSLWQGLPRDEQYF.

The chain links TRBV5-1 to TRBJ2-5; D is possibly TRBD1 (5 bases). Germline V gives CDR1 SGHRS, CDR2 YFSETQ. V was pared by 10 bases and J by 0 bases, with 25 bases between. The CDR3 has 17 amino acids. The CDR3 protein is CASTETALSKYQETQYF. The DNA for the CDR3 is TGCGCCTCCACGGAGACAGCCTTGTCCAAGTACCAAGAGACCCAGTACTTC.

On this clone: Other DNA sequences from this sample encode an identical CDR3 as well. The rearrangement uses TRBV20-1 and TRBJ2-3, with unresolved D. The germline gives CDR1 DFQATT, CDR2 SNEGSKA (reference sequence). Trimming stripped 6 bases from V and 4 bases from J, with 8 bases between. The CDR3 runs to 11 residues. The DNA of the CDR3 is TGCAGTGCAACTCGGGCAGATACGCAGTATTTT. Its translation: CSATRADTQYF.

This clone was observed a handful of times. The V gene is TRBV18, the J gene TRBJ2-2, with TRBD1 matching 10 bases. Germline V CDR1 and CDR2: KGHSH, LQKENI. The CDR3 contains 16 residues. The V gene end was trimmed by 1 base and the J gene end by 5 bases; junction bases not matched to a gene: 4. CDR3 sequence (DNA): TGTGCCAGCTCACCACGTCCGGGACAGGGGACCGGGGAGCTGTTTTTT. This translates into CASSPRPGQGTGELFF.

This chain joins TRBV30 and TRBJ1-1; the match to TRBD1 covers 7 bases. The germline gives CDR1 GTSNPN, CDR2 SVGIG (reference sequence). The V gene end was trimmed by 4 bases and the J gene end by 7 bases; junction bases not matched to a gene: 6. The CDR3 consists of 12 residues. The CDR3 sequence is CAWTGQPFEAFF. In nucleotides, the CDR3 is TGTGCCTGGACGGGACAGCCGTTTGAAGCTTTCTTT. The complete variable domain, with remaining parts taken from reference TRBV30 and TRBJ1-1, reads SQTIHQWPATLVQPVGSPLSLECTVEGTSNPNLYWYRQAAGRGLQLLFYSVGIGQISSEVPQNLSASRPQDRQFILSSKKLLLSDSGFYLCAWTGQPFEAFFGQGTRLTVV.

The chain joins TRBV27 to TRBJ1-1; TRBD1 is a possible D gene (5 bases). Trimming left V 0 bases short and J 7 bases short, with 15 bases between. From germline, CDR1 is MNHEY and CDR2 SMNVEV (reference sequence). The CDR3 covers 15 residues. The DNA of the CDR3 is TGTGCCAGCAGTTTATCGTGGGGCCACCCCTTTGAAGCTTTCTTT. Its protein product is CASSLSWGHPFEAFF.

The rearrangement links TRBV7-6 to TRBJ2-1, with D hard to call. Trimming cost V 1 base and J 8 bases, with 9 bases left between them. The V gene's germline CDR1 is SGHVS and CDR2 FNYEAQ. This CDR3 has 13 amino acids. CDR3 amino acids: CASSLERGDEQFF. As DNA, the CDR3 is TGTGCCAGCAGCTTAGAGCGCGGAGATGAGCAGTTCTTC.

The chain couples TRBV7-5 to TRBJ1-3; the D segment call TRBD1 is taken from the table without a DNA check. TRBV7-5 is a documented pseudogene. The CDR3 sequence is 15 residues long. CDR3 bases: TGTGCCAGAAGCCTCGCCAGGGGTAAAGGAAACACCATATATTTT. Encoded protein: CARSLARGKGNTIYF.

The V and J genes are TRBV7-9 and TRBJ2-7, with TRBD2 identical over 11 bases. V dropped 2 bases and J dropped 2; count of bases not matched to a gene: 8. The CDR3 contains 17 residues. In germline, CDR1 is SEHNR, CDR2 FQNEAQ (reference sequence). For the CDR3, the DNA is TGTGCCAGCAGCTTATCTGGGACTAGCGGCTCCACCTACGAGCAGTACTTC. It is translated as CASSLSGTSGSTYEQYF.

V and J are TRBV9 and TRBJ2-2, with 10 bases identical to TRBD2. The CDR3 loop spans 14 amino acids. Per the germline V gene, CDR1 is SGDLS and CDR2 is YYNGEE. Unmatched junction bases numbered 6, after V lost 6 bases and J lost 7 bases. CDR3 residues: CASILAGEVGELFF. The CDR3 nucleotides are TGTGCCAGCATCCTAGCGGGAGAGGTCGGGGAGCTGTTTTTT.

The chain links TRBV11-2 to TRBJ2-5; maybe TRBD1 (5 bases). This CDR3 has 13 residues. Between the trimmed V and J ends, which lost 10 bases and 3 bases, there was a span of 15 bases. CDR1 and CDR2 (germline): SGHAT, FQNNGV. The chain's CDR3 is CATNKEGEETQYF. The CDR3 DNA reads as TGTGCCACCAACAAGGAAGGGGAAGAGACCCAGTACTTC. Drawing the rest from reference TRBV11-2 and TRBJ2-5, the complete variable domain is EAGVAQSPRYKIIEKRQSVAFWCNPISGHATLYWYQQILGQGPKLLIQFQNNGVVDDSQLPKDRFSAERLKGVDSTLKIQPAKLEDSAVYLCATNKEGEETQYFGPGTRLLVL.

The V and J genes are TRBV11-3 and TRBJ1-2; D is unclear. This CDR3 region has 17 residues. The V and J ends lost 5 bases and 0 bases respectively, with 19 bases between them. Germline CDR1 is SGHNT and CDR2 is YENEEA. CDR3 amino acids: CASSLSASPRANYGYTF. In DNA form, the CDR3 reads TGTGCCAGCAGCCTCTCCGCCTCTCCGCGTGCTAACTATGGCTACACCTTC.

The chain is built from TRBV5-6 and TRBJ1-2; D unresolved. Per germline, CDR1 SGHDT and CDR2 YYEEEE. This CDR3 has 16 residues. Trimming took off 0 bases at V and 1 base at J, with 13 bases between the two ends. This CDR3 is CASSLAVRQVNYGYTF. The CDR3 bases are TGTGCCAGCAGCTTGGCAGTTCGGCAGGTTAACTATGGCTACACCTTC.